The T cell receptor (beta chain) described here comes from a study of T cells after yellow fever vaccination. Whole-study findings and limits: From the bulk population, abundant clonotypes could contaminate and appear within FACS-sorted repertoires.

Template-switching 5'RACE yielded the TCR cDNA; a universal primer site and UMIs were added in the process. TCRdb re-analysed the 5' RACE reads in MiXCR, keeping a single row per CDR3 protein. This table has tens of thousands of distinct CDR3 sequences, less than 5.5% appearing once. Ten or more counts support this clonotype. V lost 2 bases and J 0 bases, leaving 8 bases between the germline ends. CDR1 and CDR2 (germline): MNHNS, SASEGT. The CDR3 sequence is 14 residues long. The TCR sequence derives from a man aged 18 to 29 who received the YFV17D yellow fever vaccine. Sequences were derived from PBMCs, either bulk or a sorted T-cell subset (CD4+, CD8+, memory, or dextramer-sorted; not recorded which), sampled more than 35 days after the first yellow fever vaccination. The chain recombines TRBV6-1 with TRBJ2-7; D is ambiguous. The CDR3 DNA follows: TGTGCCAGCAGTGAATTCCAGGACTCCTACGAGCAGTACGTC. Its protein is CASSEFQDSYEQYV.